Here is one TCR beta chain with its context. Which antigen it targets is not known. The record has no base qualities; no much larger clone is one base away. This specimen comes from a study of technical replicates of blood from four donors (dated by TCRdb to the late 2010s). The junction carries 13 bases between V and J, which are trimmed by 4 bases and 18 bases respectively. From the germline V gene, CDR1 is SNHLY and CDR2 is FYNNEI. From the cysteine up to the phenylalanine, the CDR3 has a length of 11 residues. Kept here is only the CDR3 DNA, which spans 33 bases and is read in frame from base 1. Library preparation used the immunoSEQ multiplex PCR assay. Entries here come from immuneACCESS through TCRdb and include only in-frame sequences with V and J called. Some clones fail to appear in such tables; in the studies checked, an unresolved V gene covers under half of the shortfall, and the cause of the remainder is unknown. The sample table lists 72,000 or so clones, about 90% of them with a count of one. 0.42% of the sample belongs to the ten largest clones.

The chain couples TRBV2 to TRBJ2-6, with the identity of the D gene unclear. The origin of this receptor is a human donor in good health. Specimen: T cells isolated from PBMCs. The DNA sequence is given as TGTGCCAGCAGTGCCGAGGTTCGGTCGACTTTC. This encodes CASSAEVRSTF.